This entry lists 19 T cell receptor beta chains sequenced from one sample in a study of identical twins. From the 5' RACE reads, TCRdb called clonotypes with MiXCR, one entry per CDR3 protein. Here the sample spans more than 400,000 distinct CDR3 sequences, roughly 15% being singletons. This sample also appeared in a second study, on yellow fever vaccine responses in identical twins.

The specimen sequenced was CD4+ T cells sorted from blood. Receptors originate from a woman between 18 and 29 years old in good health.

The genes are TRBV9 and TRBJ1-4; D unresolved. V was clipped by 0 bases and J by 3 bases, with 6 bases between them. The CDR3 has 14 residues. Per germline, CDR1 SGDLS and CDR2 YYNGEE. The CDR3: CASSVDGSNEKLFF. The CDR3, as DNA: TGTGCCAGCAGCGTAGACGGGTCTAATGAAAAACTGTTTTTT.

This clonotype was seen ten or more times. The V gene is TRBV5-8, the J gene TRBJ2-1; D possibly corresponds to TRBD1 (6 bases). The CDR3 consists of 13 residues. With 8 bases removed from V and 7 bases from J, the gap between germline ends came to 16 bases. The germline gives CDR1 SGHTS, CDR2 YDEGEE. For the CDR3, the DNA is TGTGCCAGTCCCTTACAGGGAACGAATGAGCAGTTCTTC. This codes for CASPLQGTNEQFF.

CDR3 in amino acids: CASGRPGDTYEQYF. The CDR3 DNA reads as TGTGCCAGCGGCCGCCCCGGGGACACCTACGAGCAGTACTTC. The chain joins TRBV27 to TRBJ2-7, with D possibly matching TRBD1 (6 bases). Trimming stripped 8 bases from V and 2 bases from J, with 16 bases between. CDR1 is MNHEY and CDR2 is SMNVEV in the germline V gene (reference sequence). This CDR3 comprises 14 residues.

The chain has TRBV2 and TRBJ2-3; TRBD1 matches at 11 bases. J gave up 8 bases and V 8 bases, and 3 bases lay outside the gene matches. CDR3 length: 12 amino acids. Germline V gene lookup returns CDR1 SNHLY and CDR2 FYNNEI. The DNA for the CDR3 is TGTGCCAGCTCTGGACAGGGGGCTACGCAGTATTTT. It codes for CASSGQGATQYF.

The CDR3 here is CAISEPGQIQETQYF. DNA of the CDR3: TGTGCCATCAGTGAGCCGGGACAGATACAAGAGACCCAGTACTTC. The J gene is TRBJ2-5, the V gene TRBV10-3, with 7 bases that match TRBD1. This CDR3 is built from 15 residues. The junction had 5 bases not matched to a gene; V was cut back by 2 bases and J by 2 bases. CDR1 and CDR2 (germline): ENHRY, SYGVKD.

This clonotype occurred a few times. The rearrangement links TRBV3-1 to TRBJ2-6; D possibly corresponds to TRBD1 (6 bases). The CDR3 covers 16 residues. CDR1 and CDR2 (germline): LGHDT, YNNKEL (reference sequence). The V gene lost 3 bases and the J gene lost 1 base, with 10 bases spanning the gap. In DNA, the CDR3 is TGTGCCAGCAGCCAGGCGACAGGATCTGGGGCCAACGTCCTGACTTTC. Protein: CASSQATGSGANVLTF.

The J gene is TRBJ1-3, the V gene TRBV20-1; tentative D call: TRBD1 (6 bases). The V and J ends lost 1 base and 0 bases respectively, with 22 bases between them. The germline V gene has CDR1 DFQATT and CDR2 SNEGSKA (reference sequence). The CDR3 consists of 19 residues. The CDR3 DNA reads TGCAGTGCTAGAGGGACGGGAGGGACAAGGCTCTCCTCTGGAAACACCATATATTTT. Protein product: CSARGTGGTRLSSGNTIYF.

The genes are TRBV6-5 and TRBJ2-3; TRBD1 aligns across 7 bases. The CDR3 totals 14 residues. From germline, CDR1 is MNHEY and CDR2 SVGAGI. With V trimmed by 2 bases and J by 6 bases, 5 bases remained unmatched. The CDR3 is CASSYEGAGDTQYF. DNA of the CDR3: TGTGCCAGCAGTTACGAGGGGGCGGGCGATACGCAGTATTTT.

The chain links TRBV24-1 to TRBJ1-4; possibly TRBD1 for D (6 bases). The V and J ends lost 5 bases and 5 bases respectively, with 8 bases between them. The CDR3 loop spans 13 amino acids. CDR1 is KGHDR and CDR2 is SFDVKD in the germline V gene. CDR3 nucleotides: TGTGCCACCAGTGCCCAGGGGAATGAAAAACTGTTTTTT. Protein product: CATSAQGNEKLFF.

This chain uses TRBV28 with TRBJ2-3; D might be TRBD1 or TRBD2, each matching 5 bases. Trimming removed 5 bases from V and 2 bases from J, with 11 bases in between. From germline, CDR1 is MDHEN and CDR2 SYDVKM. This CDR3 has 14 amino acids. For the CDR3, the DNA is TGTGCCAGCAGTCAACCGGGGACCACAGATACGCAGTATTTT. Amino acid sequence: CASSQPGTTDTQYF. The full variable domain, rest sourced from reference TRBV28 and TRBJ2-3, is DVKVTQSSRYLVKRTGEKVFLECVQDMDHENMFWYRQDPGLGLRLIYFSYDVKMKEKGDIPEGYSVSREKKERFSLILESASTNQTSMYLCASSQPGTTDTQYFGPGTRLTVL.

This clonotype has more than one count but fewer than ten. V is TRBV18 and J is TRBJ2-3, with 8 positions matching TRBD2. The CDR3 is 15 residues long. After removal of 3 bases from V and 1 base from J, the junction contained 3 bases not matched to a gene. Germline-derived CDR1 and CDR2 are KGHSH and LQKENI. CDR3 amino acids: CASSPATSGTDTQYF. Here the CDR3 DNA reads TGTGCCAGCTCACCTGCGACTAGCGGCACAGATACGCAGTATTTT.

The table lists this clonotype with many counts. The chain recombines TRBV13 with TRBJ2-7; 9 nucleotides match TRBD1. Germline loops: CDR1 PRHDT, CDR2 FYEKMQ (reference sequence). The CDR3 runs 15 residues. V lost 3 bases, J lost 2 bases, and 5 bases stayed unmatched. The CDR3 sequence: CASSFRQGGTYEQYF. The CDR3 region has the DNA TGTGCCAGCAGCTTCCGACAGGGGGGAACCTACGAGCAGTACTTC. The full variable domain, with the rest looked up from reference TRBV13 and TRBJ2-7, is AAGVIQSPRHLIKEKRETATLKCYPIPRHDTVYWYQQGPGQDPQFLISFYEKMQSDKGSIPDRFSAQQFSDYHSELNMSSLELGDSALYFCASSFRQGGTYEQYFGPGTRLTVT.

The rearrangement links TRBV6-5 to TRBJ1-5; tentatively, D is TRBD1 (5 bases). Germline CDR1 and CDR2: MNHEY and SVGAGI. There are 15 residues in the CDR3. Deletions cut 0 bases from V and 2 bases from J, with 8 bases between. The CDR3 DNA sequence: TGTGCCAGCAGTTACTCAGGGGTTGGCAATCAGCCCCAGCATTTT. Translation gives CASSYSGVGNQPQHF.

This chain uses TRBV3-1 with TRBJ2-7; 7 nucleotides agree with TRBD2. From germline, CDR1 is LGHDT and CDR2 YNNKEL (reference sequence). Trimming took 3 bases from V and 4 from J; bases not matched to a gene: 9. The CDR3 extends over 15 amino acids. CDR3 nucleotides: TGTGCCAGCAGCCATGAAGGGACTACCGTTTACGAGCAGTACTTC. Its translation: CASSHEGTTVYEQYF.

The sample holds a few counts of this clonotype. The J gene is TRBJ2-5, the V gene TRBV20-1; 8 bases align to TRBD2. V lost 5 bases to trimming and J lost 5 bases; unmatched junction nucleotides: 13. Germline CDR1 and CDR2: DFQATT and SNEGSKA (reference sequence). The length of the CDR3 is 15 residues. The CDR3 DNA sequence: TGCAGTGCTGCTCGGGGGAGCGGGGGTTCGGAGACCCAGTACTTC. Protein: CSAARGSGGSETQYF.

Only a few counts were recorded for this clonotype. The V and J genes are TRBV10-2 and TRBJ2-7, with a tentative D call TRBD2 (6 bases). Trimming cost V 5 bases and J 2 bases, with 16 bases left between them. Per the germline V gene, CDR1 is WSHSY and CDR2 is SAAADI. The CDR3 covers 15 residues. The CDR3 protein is CASSKSQGGTYEQYV. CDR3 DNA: TGCGCCAGCAGTAAGAGTCAGGGAGGAACCTACGAGCAGTACGTC.

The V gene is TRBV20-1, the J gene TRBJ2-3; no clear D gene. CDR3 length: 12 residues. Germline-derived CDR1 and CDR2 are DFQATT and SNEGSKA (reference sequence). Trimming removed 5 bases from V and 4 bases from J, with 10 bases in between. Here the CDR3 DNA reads TGCAGTGCTCCGTTTCGGGCAGATACGCAGTATTTT. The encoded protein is CSAPFRADTQYF.

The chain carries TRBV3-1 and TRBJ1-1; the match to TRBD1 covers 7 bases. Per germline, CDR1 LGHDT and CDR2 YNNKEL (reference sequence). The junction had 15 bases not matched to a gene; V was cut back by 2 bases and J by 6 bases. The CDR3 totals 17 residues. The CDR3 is CASSQIDRVSRNSEAFF. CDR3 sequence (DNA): TGTGCCAGCAGCCAAATAGACAGGGTGTCGAGAAATTCTGAAGCTTTCTTT.

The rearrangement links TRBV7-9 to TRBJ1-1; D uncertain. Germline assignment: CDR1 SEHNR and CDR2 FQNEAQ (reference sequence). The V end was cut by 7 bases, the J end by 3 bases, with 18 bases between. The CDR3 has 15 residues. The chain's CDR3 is CASTPRISEDTEAFF. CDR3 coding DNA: TGTGCCAGCACCCCCCGTATCTCGGAGGACACTGAAGCTTTCTTT.